This TCR beta chain was retrieved from a study of T-cell memory formation after mild COVID-19. Overall study context: Most TCR clusters belonged to a single donor.

The table lists this clonotype with a few counts. Its antigen is not identified. Broader study findings: Largely, contracting CD4+ clones fell within CM and EM, and contracting CD8+ clones within EMRA. Second-wave clones reaching peak frequency on day 37 lacked confirmed SARS-CoV-2 specificity. Day 15 to 85 contracting clones showed balanced CD4/CD8; day 15 to 37 expanders favored CD4+.

MiXCR, applied by TCRdb to the 5' RACE reads, yields one record per CDR3 protein. The sample yields 450,000 to 650,000 distinct CDR3 sequences, about 20% seen once. V was clipped by 7 bases and J by 4 bases; unmatched bases: 5. Germline CDR1 MNHNS, CDR2 SASEGT. There are 15 residues in the CDR3. This chain connects TRBV6-1 to TRBJ2-7, with 15 positions matching TRBD2. Sequences were obtained from PBMCs or a T cell subset sorted from them (not recorded which). This clonotype was sampled from an adult woman who had mild COVID-19 (a few samples of this study predate the infection). Cell type and time point are not known. The CDR3 coding sequence is TGTGCCAGCACCGGACTAGCGGGAGGGCCATACGAGCAGTACTTC. Protein sequence: CASTGLAGGPYEQYF.